These T cell receptor beta chains were read from a single sample in a study of blood T cell repertoires in COVID-19. Sequenced by immunoSEQ multiplex PCR; TCRdb stores in-frame clones only, minus some. Here the sample spans fewer than 300,000 clones, around 88% being singletons. The sequencing sample was made of PBMCs or T cells enriched from blood (not recorded which). The receptor source for this set is a woman between 40 and 50 years old with acute COVID-19. The CDR3 runs from the conserved cysteine through the conserved F or W. The order of the fields is CDR3 DNA, CDR3 protein, D gene, J gene, V gene, clone size. D genes are given only for firm matches. Clone size is shown for a subset of rows, as once, few, many or a class of expanded clone.

TGTGCCAGCAGCGCGACGGGGAGCCGGGCTAGCGTAGAGCAGTTCTTC,CASSATGSRASVEQFF,.,TRBJ2-1,TRBV9,.
TGTGCCAGCAGCCTACCAGGGGTTTATGGCTACACCTTC,CASSLPGVYGYTF,.,TRBJ1-2,TRBV28,.
TGTGCCAGCAGTTTACGCGGGAGGCCGCGCACAGATACGCAGTATTTT,CASSLRGRPRTDTQYF,TRBD2,TRBJ2-3,TRBV28,.
TGTGCCAGCAGCTTAGATCTCTGGCAGGGACAAGAAAAACTGTTTTTT,CASSLDLWQGQEKLFF,.,TRBJ1-4,TRBV11-2,.
TGTGCCACCAGAGGAGACGGTTCCTACGAGCAGTACTTC,CATRGDGSYEQYF,.,TRBJ2-7,TRBV15,.
TGTGCCAGCAGCCCCGGCTGGACAGGGGGCGTAGGGGGCTACACCTTC,CASSPGWTGGVGGYTF,TRBD1,TRBJ1-2,TRBV7-9,once
TGTGCCACCCTAAAGGAGGGGAGGGCAGATACGCAGTATTTT,CATLKEGRADTQYF,TRBD2,TRBJ2-3,TRBV28,.
TGTGCCAGCAGCGTACTAGCGTCGAACAATGAGCAGTTCTTC,CASSVLASNNEQFF,.,TRBJ2-1,TRBV9,.
TGTGCCAGCAGTTCCGGGACAGGGATCACCGGGGAGCTGTTTTTT,CASSSGTGITGELFF,TRBD1,TRBJ2-2,TRBV28,once
TGTGCCAGCAGTGAAGCAGGGGCGTATAGCAATCAGCCCCAGCATTTT,CASSEAGAYSNQPQHF,.,TRBJ1-5,TRBV2,.
TGTGCCAGCAGCCCAAGACAGGGCAATTGGGGCTACACCTTC,CASSPRQGNWGYTF,TRBD1,TRBJ1-2,TRBV7-6,.
TGTGCCAGCAGTTACTCATCGAGAGGATACGAGCAGTACTTC,CASSYSSRGYEQYF,.,TRBJ2-7,TRBV6-5,.
TGTGCCAGCAGCGTAGTAGCCCCCACAGGGAACACTGAAGCTTTCTTT,CASSVVAPTGNTEAFF,.,TRBJ1-1,TRBV9,.
TGTGCCAGTAGTATAGATGGGGAGGGGAGCAATCAGCCCCAGCATTTT,CASSIDGEGSNQPQHF,.,TRBJ1-5,TRBV19,once
TGTGCCAGCAGCGTAGCTAGCTATGAGCAGTTCTTC,CASSVASYEQFF,.,TRBJ2-1,TRBV9,.
TGTGCCAGCAGCTCAAACCTGCGGGGGAGGACTGAAGCTTTCTTT,CASSSNLRGRTEAFF,.,TRBJ1-1,TRBV9,.
TGTGCCATCAGTGATGGGCGGGATGGGGAGACCCAGTACTTC,CAISDGRDGETQYF,.,TRBJ2-5,TRBV10-3,.
TGTGCCAGCAGTAGCCCGACTCTCCACACTGAAGCTTTCTTT,CASSSPTLHTEAFF,.,TRBJ1-1,TRBV7-9,.
TGTGCCTGGAGTATTACCCGGACTAGCGGGATGGGGGATGAGCAGTTCTTC,CAWSITRTSGMGDEQFF,TRBD2,TRBJ2-1,TRBV30,.
TGTGCCAGCAGCTTACCAAACAGGCAAGAGACCCAGTACTTC,CASSLPNRQETQYF,.,TRBJ2-5,TRBV7-9,.
TGTGCCAGCAGCCCCGCGGTCCCCTACTATGGCTACACCTTC,CASSPAVPYYGYTF,.,TRBJ1-2,TRBV14,.
TGTGCCAGCAGCTTAGGGGACAGAGACAACACTGAAGCTTTCTTT,CASSLGDRDNTEAFF,TRBD1,TRBJ1-1,TRBV7-9,.
TGCGCCAGCAGCTCCGGGACTAGCGGGATACTATCCTACAATGAGCAGTTCTTC,CASSSGTSGILSYNEQFF,TRBD2,TRBJ2-1,TRBV5-1,.
TGTGCCAGCAGCAGTGGGGCTTACGAGCAGTACTTC,CASSSGAYEQYF,.,TRBJ2-7,TRBV11-3,.
TGTGCCAGCAGTTTATGGGGGGCGCAGGCTAATGAAAAACTGTTTTTT,CASSLWGAQANEKLFF,.,TRBJ1-4,TRBV28,.
TGCGCCAGCAGCCAAGATCGGTACCCCGGGGTATTTGAAAAACTGTTTTTT,CASSQDRYPGVFEKLFF,.,TRBJ1-4,TRBV4-3,few
TGTGCCAGCAGCCAGGTGAACTACAATGAGCAGTTCTTC,CASSQVNYNEQFF,.,TRBJ2-1,TRBV7-9,.
TGTGCCAGCAGCTCTAGCGGCTACAATGAGCAGTTCTTC,CASSSSGYNEQFF,TRBD2,TRBJ2-1,TRBV9,.